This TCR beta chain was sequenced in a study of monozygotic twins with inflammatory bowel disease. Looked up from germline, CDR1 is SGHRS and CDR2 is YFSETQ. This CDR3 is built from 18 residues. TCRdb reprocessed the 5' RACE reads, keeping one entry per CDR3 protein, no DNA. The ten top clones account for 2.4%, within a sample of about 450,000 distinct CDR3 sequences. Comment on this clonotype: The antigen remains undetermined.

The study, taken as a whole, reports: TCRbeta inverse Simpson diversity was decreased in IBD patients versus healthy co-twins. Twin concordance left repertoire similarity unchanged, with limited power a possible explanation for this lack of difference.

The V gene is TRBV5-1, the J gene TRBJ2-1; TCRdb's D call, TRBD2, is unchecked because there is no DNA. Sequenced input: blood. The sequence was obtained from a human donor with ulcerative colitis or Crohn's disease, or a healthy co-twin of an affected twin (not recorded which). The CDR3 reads CASSLSGLAGGWDNEQFF.